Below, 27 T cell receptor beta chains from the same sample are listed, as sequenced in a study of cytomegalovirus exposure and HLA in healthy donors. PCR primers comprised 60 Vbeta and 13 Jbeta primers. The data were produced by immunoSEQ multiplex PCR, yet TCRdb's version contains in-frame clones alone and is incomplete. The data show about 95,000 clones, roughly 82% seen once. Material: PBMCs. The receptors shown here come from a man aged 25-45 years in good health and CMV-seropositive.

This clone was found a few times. CDR3 region: CASINRGLGNQPQHF. The DNA for the CDR3 is TGTGCCAGCATCAACAGGGGGCTTGGCAATCAGCCCCAGCATTTT. This chain connects TRBV6-6 to TRBJ1-5; 9 nucleotides match TRBD1. Per germline, CDR1 MNHNY and CDR2 SVGAGI (reference sequence). The CDR3 totals 15 residues. Germline trimming cut 7 bases from V and 2 bases from J; bases unmatched to any gene: 6.

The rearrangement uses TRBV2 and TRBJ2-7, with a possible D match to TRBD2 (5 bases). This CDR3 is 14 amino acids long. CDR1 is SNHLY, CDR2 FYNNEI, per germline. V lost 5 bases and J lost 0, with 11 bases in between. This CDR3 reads CASSLGESSYEQYF. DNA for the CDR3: TGTGCCAGCAGTCTGGGAGAGAGCTCCTACGAGCAGTACTTC.

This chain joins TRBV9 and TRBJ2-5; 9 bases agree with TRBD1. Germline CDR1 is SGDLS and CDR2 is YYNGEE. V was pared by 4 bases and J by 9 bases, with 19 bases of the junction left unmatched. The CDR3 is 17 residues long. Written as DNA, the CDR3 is TGTGCCAGCAGCCTACCCCATAGGGACAGGGTAAAAGTGCCCCAGTACTTC. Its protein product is CASSLPHRDRVKVPQYF.

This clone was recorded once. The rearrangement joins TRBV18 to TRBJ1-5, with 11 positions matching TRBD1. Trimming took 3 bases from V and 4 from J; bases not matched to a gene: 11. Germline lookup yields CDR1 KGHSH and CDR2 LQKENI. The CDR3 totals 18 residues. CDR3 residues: CASSPVDRGRGWNQPQHF. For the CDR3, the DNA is TGTGCCAGCTCACCTGTGGACAGGGGGCGCGGGTGGAATCAGCCCCAGCATTTT. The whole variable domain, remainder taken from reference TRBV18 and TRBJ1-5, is NAGVMQNPRHLVRRRGQEARLRCSPMKGHSHVYWYRQLPEEGLKFMVYLQKENIIDESGMPKERFSAEFPKEGPSILRIQQVVRGDSAAYFCASSPVDRGRGWNQPQHFGDGTRLSIL.

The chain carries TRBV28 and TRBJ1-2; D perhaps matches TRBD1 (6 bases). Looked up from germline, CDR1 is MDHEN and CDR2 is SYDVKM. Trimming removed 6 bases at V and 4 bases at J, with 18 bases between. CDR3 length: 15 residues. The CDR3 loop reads CASSRRMDRSYGYTF. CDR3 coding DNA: TGTGCCAGCAGCCGCAGGATGGACAGAAGCTATGGCTACACCTTC.

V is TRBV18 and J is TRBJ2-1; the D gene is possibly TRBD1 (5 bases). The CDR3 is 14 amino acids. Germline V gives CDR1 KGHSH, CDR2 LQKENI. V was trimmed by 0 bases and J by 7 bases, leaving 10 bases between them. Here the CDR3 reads CASSPPPGNNEQFF. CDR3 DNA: TGTGCCAGCTCACCACCGCCAGGGAATAATGAGCAGTTCTTC.

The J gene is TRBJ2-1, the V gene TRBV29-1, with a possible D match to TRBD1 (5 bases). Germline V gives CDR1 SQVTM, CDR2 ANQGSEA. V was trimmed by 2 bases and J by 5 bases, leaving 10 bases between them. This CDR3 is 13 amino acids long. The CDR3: CSVESAGNNEQFF. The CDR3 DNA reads TGCAGCGTTGAATCGGCAGGGAACAATGAGCAGTTCTTC.

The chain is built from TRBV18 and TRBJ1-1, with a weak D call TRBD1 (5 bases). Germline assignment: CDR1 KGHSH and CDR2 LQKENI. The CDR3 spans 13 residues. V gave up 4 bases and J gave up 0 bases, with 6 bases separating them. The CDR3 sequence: CASSQGMNTEAFF. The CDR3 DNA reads TGTGCCAGCTCACAGGGGATGAACACTGAAGCTTTCTTT. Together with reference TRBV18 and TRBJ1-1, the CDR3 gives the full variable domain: NAGVMQNPRHLVRRRGQEARLRCSPMKGHSHVYWYRQLPEEGLKFMVYLQKENIIDESGMPKERFSAEFPKEGPSILRIQQVVRGDSAAYFCASSQGMNTEAFFGQGTRLTVV.

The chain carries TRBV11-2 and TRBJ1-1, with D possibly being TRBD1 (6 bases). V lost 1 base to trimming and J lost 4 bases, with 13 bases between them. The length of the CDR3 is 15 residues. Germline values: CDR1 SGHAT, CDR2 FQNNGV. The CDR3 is CASSLGRTATTEAFF. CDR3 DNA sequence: TGTGCCAGCAGCTTAGGGAGGACAGCTACCACTGAAGCTTTCTTT.

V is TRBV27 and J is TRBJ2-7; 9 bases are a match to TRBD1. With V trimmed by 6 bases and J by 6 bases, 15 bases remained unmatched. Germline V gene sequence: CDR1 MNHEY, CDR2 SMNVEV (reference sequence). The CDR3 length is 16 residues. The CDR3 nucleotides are TGTGCCAGCAGCCCACCCCACAGGGGGCAAGGATTCGAGCAGTACTTC. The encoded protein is CASSPPHRGQGFEQYF.

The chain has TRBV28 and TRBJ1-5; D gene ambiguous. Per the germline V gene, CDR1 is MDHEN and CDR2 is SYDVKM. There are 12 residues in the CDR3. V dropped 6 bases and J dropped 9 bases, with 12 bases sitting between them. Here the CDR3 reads CASSLARRPQHF. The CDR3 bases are TGTGCCAGCAGCCTAGCAAGGCGGCCCCAGCATTTT.

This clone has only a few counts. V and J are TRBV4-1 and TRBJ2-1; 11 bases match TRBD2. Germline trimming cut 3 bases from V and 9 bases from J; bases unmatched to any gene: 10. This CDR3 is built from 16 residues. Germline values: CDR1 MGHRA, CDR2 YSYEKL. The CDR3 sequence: CASSQGLAGGGGEQFF. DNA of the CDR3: TGCGCCAGCAGCCAGGGCCTAGCGGGAGGCGGAGGTGAGCAGTTCTTC.

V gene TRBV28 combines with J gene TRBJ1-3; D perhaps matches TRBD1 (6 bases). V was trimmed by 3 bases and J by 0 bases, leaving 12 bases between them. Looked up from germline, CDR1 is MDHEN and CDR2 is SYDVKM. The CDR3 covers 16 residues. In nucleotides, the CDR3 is TGTGCCAGCAGTTTTGGGGGCCCGGTCTCTGGAAACACCATATATTTT. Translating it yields CASSFGGPVSGNTIYF.

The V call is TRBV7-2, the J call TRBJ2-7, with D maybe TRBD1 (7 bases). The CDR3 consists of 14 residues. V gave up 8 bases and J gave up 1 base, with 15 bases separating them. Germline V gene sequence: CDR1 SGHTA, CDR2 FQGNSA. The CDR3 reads CASARDSGSYEQYF. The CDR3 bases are TGTGCCAGCGCGCGGGACAGTGGGTCCTACGAGCAGTACTTC.

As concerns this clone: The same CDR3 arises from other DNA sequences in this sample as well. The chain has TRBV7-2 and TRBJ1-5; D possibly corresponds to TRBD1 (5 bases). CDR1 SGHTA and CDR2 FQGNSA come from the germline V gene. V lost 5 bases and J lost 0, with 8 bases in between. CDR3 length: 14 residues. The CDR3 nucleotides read TGTGCCAGCAGCCCTGACAGTAGCAATCAGCCCCAGCATTTT. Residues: CASSPDSSNQPQHF.

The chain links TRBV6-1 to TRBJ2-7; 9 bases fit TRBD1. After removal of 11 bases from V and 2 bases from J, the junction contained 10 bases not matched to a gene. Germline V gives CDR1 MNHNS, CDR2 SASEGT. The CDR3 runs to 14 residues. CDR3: CAVDRDRATYEQYF. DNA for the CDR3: TGTGCCGTAGACCGGGACAGGGCGACCTACGAGCAGTACTTC.

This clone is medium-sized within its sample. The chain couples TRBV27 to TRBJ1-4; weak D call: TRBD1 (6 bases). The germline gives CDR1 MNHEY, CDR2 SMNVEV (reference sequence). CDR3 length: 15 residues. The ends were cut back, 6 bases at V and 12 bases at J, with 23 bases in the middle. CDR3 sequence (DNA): TGTGCCAGCAGCCAGACAGGCCAGGAACTTTGGGAACTGTTTTTT. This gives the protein CASSQTGQELWELFF.

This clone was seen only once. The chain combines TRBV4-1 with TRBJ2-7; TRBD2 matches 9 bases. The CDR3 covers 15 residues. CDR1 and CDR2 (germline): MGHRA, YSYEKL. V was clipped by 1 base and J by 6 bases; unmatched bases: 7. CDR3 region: CASSQGEAGGPEQYF. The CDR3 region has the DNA TGCGCCAGCAGCCAAGGGGAAGCGGGAGGCCCCGAGCAGTACTTC.

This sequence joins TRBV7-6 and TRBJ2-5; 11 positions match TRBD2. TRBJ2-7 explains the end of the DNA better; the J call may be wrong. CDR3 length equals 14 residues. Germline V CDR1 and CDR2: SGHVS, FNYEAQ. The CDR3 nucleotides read TGTGCCAGCAGCTCTAGCGGGAGGTTCTACGAGCAGTACTTC. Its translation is CASSSSGRFYEQYF.

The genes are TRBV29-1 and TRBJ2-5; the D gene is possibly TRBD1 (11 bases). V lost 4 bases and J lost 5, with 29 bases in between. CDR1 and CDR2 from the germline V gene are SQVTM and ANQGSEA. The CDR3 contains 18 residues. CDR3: CSVGVGQGVLAGDETQYF. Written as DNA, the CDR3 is TGCAGCGTTGGCGTGGGACAGGGGGTCCTAGCGGGAGATGAGACCCAGTACTTC.

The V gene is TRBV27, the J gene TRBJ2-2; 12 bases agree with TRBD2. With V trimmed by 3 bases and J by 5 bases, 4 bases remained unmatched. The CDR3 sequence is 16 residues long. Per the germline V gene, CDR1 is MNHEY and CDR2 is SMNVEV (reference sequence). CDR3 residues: CASSFTLAGGTGELFF. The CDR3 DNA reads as TGTGCCAGCAGTTTCACTCTAGCGGGAGGGACCGGGGAGCTGTTTTTT.

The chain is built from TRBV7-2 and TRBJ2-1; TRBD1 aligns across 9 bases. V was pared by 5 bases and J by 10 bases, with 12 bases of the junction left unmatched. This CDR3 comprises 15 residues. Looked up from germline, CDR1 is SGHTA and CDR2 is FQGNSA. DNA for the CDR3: TGTGCCAGCAGCCCACCGGGACAGGGAGGGCTGGAGCAGTTCTTC. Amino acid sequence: CASSPPGQGGLEQFF. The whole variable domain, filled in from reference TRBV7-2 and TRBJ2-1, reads GAGVSQSPSNKVTEKGKDVELRCDPISGHTALYWYRQSLGQGLEFLIYFQGNSAPDKSGLPSDRFSAERTGGSVSTLTIQRTQQEDSAVYLCASSPPGQGGLEQFFGPGTRLTVL.

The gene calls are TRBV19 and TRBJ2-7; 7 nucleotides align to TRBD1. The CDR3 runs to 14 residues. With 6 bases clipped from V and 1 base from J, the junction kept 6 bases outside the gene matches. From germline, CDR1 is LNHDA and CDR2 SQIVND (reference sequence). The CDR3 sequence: CASSSGTVSYEQYF. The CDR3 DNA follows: TGTGCCAGTAGCTCCGGGACAGTTTCCTACGAGCAGTACTTC. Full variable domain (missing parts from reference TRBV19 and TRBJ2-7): DGGITQSPKYLFRKEGQNVTLSCEQNLNHDAMYWYRQDPGQGLRLIYYSQIVNDFQKGDIAEGYSVSREKKESFPLTVTSAQKNPTAFYLCASSSGTVSYEQYFGPGTRLTVT.

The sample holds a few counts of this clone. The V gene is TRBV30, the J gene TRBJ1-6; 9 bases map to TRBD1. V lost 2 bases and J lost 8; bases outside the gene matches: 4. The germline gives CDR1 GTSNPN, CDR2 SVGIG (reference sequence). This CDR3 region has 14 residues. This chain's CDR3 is CAWSSGQGHSPLHF. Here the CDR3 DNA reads TGTGCCTGGAGTTCGGGACAGGGTCATTCACCCCTCCACTTT.

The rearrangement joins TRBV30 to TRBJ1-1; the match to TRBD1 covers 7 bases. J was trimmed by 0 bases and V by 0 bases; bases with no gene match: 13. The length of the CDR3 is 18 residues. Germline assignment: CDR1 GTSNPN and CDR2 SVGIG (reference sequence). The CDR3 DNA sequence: TGTGCCTGGAGTGTACGACAGGGAGGATTCGATATGAACACTGAAGCTTTCTTT. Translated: CAWSVRQGGFDMNTEAFF. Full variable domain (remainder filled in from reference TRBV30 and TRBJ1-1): SQTIHQWPATLVQPVGSPLSLECTVEGTSNPNLYWYRQAAGRGLQLLFYSVGIGQISSEVPQNLSASRPQDRQFILSSKKLLLSDSGFYLCAWSVRQGGFDMNTEAFFGQGTRLTVV.

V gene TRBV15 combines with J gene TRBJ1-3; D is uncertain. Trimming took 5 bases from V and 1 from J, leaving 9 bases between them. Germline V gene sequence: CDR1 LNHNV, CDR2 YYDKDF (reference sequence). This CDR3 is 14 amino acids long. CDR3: CATSDRVSGNTIYF. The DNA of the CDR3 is TGTGCCACCAGCGATAGAGTATCTGGAAACACCATATATTTT.

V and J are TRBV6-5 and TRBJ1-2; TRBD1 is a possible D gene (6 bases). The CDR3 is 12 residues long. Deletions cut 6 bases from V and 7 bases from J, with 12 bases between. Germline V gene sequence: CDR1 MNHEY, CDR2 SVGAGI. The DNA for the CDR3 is TGTGCCAGCAGGACGCAGGGGTCTGGCTACACCTTC. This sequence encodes CASRTQGSGYTF.